This T cell receptor (beta chain) was captured in a study of cytomegalovirus exposure and HLA in healthy donors. Whole-study results and caveats: Using a false discovery rate of 0.05, a later analysis showed that 15,000 to 20,000 TCR beta sequences were associated with HLA alleles. Upon later analysis, HLA-associated TCR beta chains proved more clonally expanded than other, equally common chains. Investigators reported more than 150 TCR beta chains as tied to cytomegalovirus.

On this clone: Its target is unknown.

PCR primers comprised 60 Vbeta and 13 Jbeta primers. The repertoire was sequenced with immunoSEQ multiplex PCR; TCRdb's copy has only in-frame clones and lacks some. This sample contains 90,000 to 120,000 clones. The V gene's germline CDR1 is SEHNR and CDR2 FQNEAQ (reference sequence). Trimming pared 5 bases from V and 0 bases from J, leaving 14 bases between. The CDR3 is 16 amino acids. Sequenced: PBMCs. The sequence came from a man aged 50-59 years in good health and CMV-seronegative. The chain is built from TRBV7-9 and TRBJ1-3; the D gene is possibly TRBD1 (5 bases). The chain's CDR3 is CASSPPGSSSGNTIYF. The CDR3 region has the DNA TGTGCCAGCAGCCCGCCAGGGTCCTCCTCTGGAAACACCATATATTTT.